The sequence of this TCR beta chain was determined in a study of blood T cell repertoires in COVID-19. Study-level background: Donors in the United States, Italy and Spain gave samples during acute or convalescent COVID-19. Sources were T cells, B-cell-depleted T cells, or PBMCs; the material itself was cDNA or gDNA.

The CDR3 sequence is 13 residues long. Trimming left V 5 bases short and J 4 bases short, with 10 bases between. Germline V gene data show CDR1 as MNHEY and CDR2 as SVGAGI. As processed by the authors: Scientists estimated how many nucleated cells there were by amplifying reference gene primers. The data were produced by immunoSEQ multiplex PCR, yet TCRdb's version contains in-frame clones alone and is incomplete. The V and J calls and clone size were taken over from that table, and D and trimming were inferred from the DNA. The repertoire holds 90,000 to 120,000 clones, roughly 84% seen once, with 4.2% in the top ten.

The chain has TRBV6-5 and TRBJ2-3, with no clear D. The source of this sequence is a human donor in a cohort sampled during active COVID-19. Sequenced sample: peripheral blood. The CDR3 region is CASSIRGADTQYF. The CDR3 DNA reads as TGTGCCAGCAGTATACGCGGTGCAGATACGCAGTATTTT.